The rows below give T cell receptor beta chains drawn from one sample of a study of T cell clones after liver transplantation. TCRdb's table, derived via immunoSEQ multiplex PCR, lists solely in-frame clones and lacks some. The profile shows over 60,000 clones, 80% of them singletons. The starting material was CD4+ T cells from blood, obtained before liver transplant. The receptors derive from a human donor who received a liver transplant. The CDR3 runs from the conserved cysteine through the conserved F or W. The D gene is left open where the match is weak. A clone size is listed for some rows: how often the clone was seen (once, few, many), or a class if it is expanded.

j_gene: TRBJ1-4; abundance: few; d_gene: -; v_gene: TRBV6-5; CDR3nt: TGTGCCAGCCGTAGGGGGTGGACTAATGAAAAACTGTTTTTT; CDR3aa: CASRRGWTNEKLFF
j_gene: TRBJ1-2; abundance: -; d_gene: -; v_gene: TRBV4-2; CDR3nt: TGTGCCAGCAGCCAAGAGCAAGGAACTAACTATGGCTACACCTTC; CDR3aa: CASSQEQGTNYGYTF
j_gene: TRBJ2-3; abundance: -; d_gene: -; v_gene: TRBV5-4; CDR3nt: TGTGCCAGCAGCTTAGAAGAAGGAGATACGCAGTATTTT; CDR3aa: CASSLEEGDTQYF
j_gene: TRBJ1-1; abundance: few; d_gene: TRBD1; v_gene: TRBV7-2; CDR3nt: TGTGCCAGCAGCTGGGACGGGACAGCGGGGAAGGAAGCTTTCTTT; CDR3aa: CASSWDGTAGKEAFF
j_gene: TRBJ2-5; abundance: -; d_gene: -; v_gene: TRBV25-1; CDR3nt: TGTGCCAGCAGTGTCTCCATCTCCCGGGAGACCCAGTACTTC; CDR3aa: CASSVSISRETQYF
j_gene: TRBJ1-2; abundance: once; d_gene: -; v_gene: TRBV5-1; CDR3nt: TGCGCCAGCAGCCTTCTGGGGGGGACCGCTAACTATGGCTACACCTTC; CDR3aa: CASSLLGGTANYGYTF
j_gene: TRBJ2-1; abundance: -; d_gene: TRBD2; v_gene: TRBV29-1; CDR3nt: TGCAGCGTTGCCTCTAGCGGGAGTGTCGCCAATGAGCAGTTCTTC; CDR3aa: CSVASSGSVANEQFF
j_gene: TRBJ1-1; abundance: -; d_gene: -; v_gene: TRBV9; CDR3nt: TGTGCCAGCAGCGTAGCCGGAGACACTGAAGCTTTCTTT; CDR3aa: CASSVAGDTEAFF
j_gene: TRBJ1-1; abundance: -; d_gene: -; v_gene: TRBV18; CDR3nt: TGTGCCAGCTCACTAGGACGGAGGAACACTGAAGCTTTCTTT; CDR3aa: CASSLGRRNTEAFF
j_gene: TRBJ2-1; abundance: -; d_gene: TRBD2; v_gene: TRBV6-1; CDR3nt: TGTGCCAGCAGTCTAGCTAGCGGGGTCTACAATGAGCAGTTCTTC; CDR3aa: CASSLASGVYNEQFF
j_gene: TRBJ2-3; abundance: -; d_gene: -; v_gene: TRBV5-6; CDR3nt: TGTGCCAGCAGCTTGGCCTCTTCGGGATTTAGCACAGATACGCAGTATTTT; CDR3aa: CASSLASSGFSTDTQYF
j_gene: TRBJ2-7; abundance: -; d_gene: -; v_gene: TRBV18; CDR3nt: TGTGCCAGCTCTTCATTCCAAGGAACAGGGGAGCAGTACTTC; CDR3aa: CASSSFQGTGEQYF
j_gene: TRBJ1-1; abundance: -; d_gene: TRBD1; v_gene: TRBV18; CDR3nt: TGTGCCAGCTCACCTCTGGCGGACAGGCGGGCCATGAACACTGAAGCTTTCTTT; CDR3aa: CASSPLADRRAMNTEAFF
j_gene: TRBJ2-5; abundance: -; d_gene: TRBD1; v_gene: TRBV4-1; CDR3nt: TGCGCCAGCAGCCCAAGCCCCGGGACAGAAGAGACCCAGTACTTC; CDR3aa: CASSPSPGTEETQYF
j_gene: TRBJ2-1; abundance: once; d_gene: TRBD2; v_gene: TRBV7-2; CDR3nt: TGTGCCAGCAGCTTACCCCCGCTAGCGGGAGGGCCGGATGAGCAGTTCTTC; CDR3aa: CASSLPPLAGGPDEQFF
j_gene: TRBJ1-5; abundance: -; d_gene: -; v_gene: TRBV20-1; CDR3nt: TGCAGTGCTACTCAGGGCCAGCCCCAGCATTTT; CDR3aa: CSATQGQPQHF
j_gene: TRBJ1-3; abundance: -; d_gene: -; v_gene: TRBV5-4; CDR3nt: TGTGCCAGCAGTTCCGGGACATCTTACACTGGAAACACCATATATTTT; CDR3aa: CASSSGTSYTGNTIYF
j_gene: TRBJ1-5; abundance: -; d_gene: TRBD1; v_gene: TRBV2; CDR3nt: TGTGCCAGCAGAGGGACGACAGGGGAGAATCAGCCCCAGCATTTT; CDR3aa: CASRGTTGENQPQHF
j_gene: TRBJ2-3; abundance: -; d_gene: TRBD1; v_gene: TRBV7-3; CDR3nt: TGTGCCAGCAGCCCGTACCGCGGACAGGGAGAGGCAGATACGCAGTATTTT; CDR3aa: CASSPYRGQGEADTQYF
j_gene: TRBJ1-5; abundance: many; d_gene: TRBD1; v_gene: TRBV2; CDR3nt: TGTGCCAGCAGCCGGGGACAGCCTCCCGTAAATCAGCCCCAGCATTTT; CDR3aa: CASSRGQPPVNQPQHF
j_gene: TRBJ2-3; abundance: -; d_gene: -; v_gene: TRBV7-2; CDR3nt: TGTGCCAGCAGCTTAGCAACCACAGATACGCAGTATTTT; CDR3aa: CASSLATTDTQYF
j_gene: TRBJ1-2; abundance: few; d_gene: -; v_gene: TRBV2; CDR3nt: TGTGCCAGCAGTCCAAGCGGGGCCTGGAACTATGGCTACACCTTC; CDR3aa: CASSPSGAWNYGYTF
j_gene: TRBJ2-1; abundance: -; d_gene: TRBD2; v_gene: TRBV5-4; CDR3nt: TGTGCCAGCAGCTTGGGGGGACTAGCGGGTGAGCAGTTCTTC; CDR3aa: CASSLGGLAGEQFF
j_gene: TRBJ2-5; abundance: -; d_gene: TRBD2; v_gene: TRBV4-3; CDR3nt: TGCGCCAGCAGCCAAGAGAGGGCGGGAGGGCGAAAAGAGACCCAGTACTTC; CDR3aa: CASSQERAGGRKETQYF
j_gene: TRBJ1-2; abundance: few; d_gene: TRBD1; v_gene: TRBV28; CDR3nt: TGTGCGACAGGGGGCTTAGGATATGGCTACACCTTC; CDR3aa: CATGGLGYGYTF
j_gene: TRBJ1-1; abundance: -; d_gene: -; v_gene: TRBV10-3; CDR3nt: TGTGCCATCACTACTTCCACAGGGATGCGAACTGAAGCTTTCTTT; CDR3aa: CAITTSTGMRTEAFF
j_gene: TRBJ2-1; abundance: -; d_gene: TRBD2; v_gene: TRBV4-1; CDR3nt: TGCGCCAGCAGCCCCTCAAGTAGCGGGAGGGCGAATGAGCAGTTCTTC; CDR3aa: CASSPSSSGRANEQFF
j_gene: TRBJ1-5; abundance: -; d_gene: -; v_gene: TRBV7-2; CDR3nt: TGTGCCAGCAGCTTAGGATGGGGGGTTGACAATCAGCCCCAGCATTTT; CDR3aa: CASSLGWGVDNQPQHF
j_gene: TRBJ2-1; abundance: -; d_gene: TRBD2; v_gene: TRBV27; CDR3nt: TGTGCCAGCAGTTTTAGCGGGAGTTCGGGCAATGAGCAGTTCTTC; CDR3aa: CASSFSGSSGNEQFF
j_gene: TRBJ2-3; abundance: -; d_gene: TRBD2; v_gene: TRBV5-4; CDR3nt: TGTGCCAGCAGCTTGAAACTAGCGGGAGCGAGCACAGATACGCAGTATTTT; CDR3aa: CASSLKLAGASTDTQYF
j_gene: TRBJ1-4; abundance: -; d_gene: -; v_gene: TRBV5-1; CDR3nt: TGCGCCAGCAGCTCAGGGTGGGTTTCTAATGAAAAACTGTTTTTT; CDR3aa: CASSSGWVSNEKLFF
j_gene: TRBJ1-2; abundance: many; d_gene: -; v_gene: TRBV4-1; CDR3nt: TGCGCCAGCAGCCAACCCCGGAACTACAGGGAATCGGATGGCTACACCTTC; CDR3aa: CASSQPRNYRESDGYTF
j_gene: TRBJ1-4; abundance: -; d_gene: -; v_gene: TRBV7-2; CDR3nt: TGTGCCAGCAGCTTAGCTTACGGGGAAAAACTGTTTTTT; CDR3aa: CASSLAYGEKLFF
j_gene: TRBJ2-3; abundance: -; d_gene: TRBD2; v_gene: TRBV9; CDR3nt: TGTGCCAGCAGCGCCAGCGGGAACGGAGATACGCAGTATTTT; CDR3aa: CASSASGNGDTQYF
j_gene: TRBJ1-1; abundance: -; d_gene: -; v_gene: TRBV27; CDR3nt: TGTGCCAGCCGCAGGGATTTGATGAACACTGAAGCTTTCTTT; CDR3aa: CASRRDLMNTEAFF
j_gene: TRBJ1-5; abundance: -; d_gene: -; v_gene: TRBV27; CDR3nt: TGTGCCAGCAGTTTATCTGAGAGGCACCAGTCGGATCAGCCCCAGCATTTT; CDR3aa: CASSLSERHQSDQPQHF
j_gene: TRBJ2-5; abundance: -; d_gene: TRBD1; v_gene: TRBV27; CDR3nt: TGTGCCAGCAGTTTATCAGGGACAGGGAGAGAGACCCAGTACTTC; CDR3aa: CASSLSGTGRETQYF
j_gene: TRBJ1-1; abundance: -; d_gene: -; v_gene: TRBV18; CDR3nt: TGTGCCAGCTCATCCCGGACAACCGGAACCACTGAAGCTTTCTTT; CDR3aa: CASSSRTTGTTEAFF
j_gene: TRBJ2-7; abundance: -; d_gene: TRBD1; v_gene: TRBV7-2; CDR3nt: TGTGCCAGCAGCCTCCCCCCCGGGACAGGGCCCTCCTACGAGCAGTACTTC; CDR3aa: CASSLPPGTGPSYEQYF
j_gene: TRBJ2-1; abundance: -; d_gene: TRBD2; v_gene: TRBV10-2; CDR3nt: TGCGCCAGCCGGGGTACTAGCGGGAGGAATGAGCAGTTCTTC; CDR3aa: CASRGTSGRNEQFF
j_gene: TRBJ2-7; abundance: -; d_gene: -; v_gene: TRBV9; CDR3nt: TGTGCCAGCAGCGTAGCCCCGACAGTCTACGAGCAGTACTTC; CDR3aa: CASSVAPTVYEQYF
j_gene: TRBJ2-1; abundance: -; d_gene: -; v_gene: TRBV6-6; CDR3nt: TGTGCCAGCAGTTACTCGGGCGCCCTCGGAAATGAGCAGTTCTTC; CDR3aa: CASSYSGALGNEQFF
j_gene: TRBJ1-2; abundance: -; d_gene: -; v_gene: TRBV5-1; CDR3nt: TGCGCCAGCAGCTCCGGGACGAACTATGGCTACACCTTC; CDR3aa: CASSSGTNYGYTF
j_gene: TRBJ2-3; abundance: -; d_gene: TRBD1; v_gene: TRBV11-1; CDR3nt: TGTGCCAGCAGCCCAGGGGGAGAGTCAGATACGCAGTATTTT; CDR3aa: CASSPGGESDTQYF
j_gene: TRBJ1-5; abundance: medium-sized; d_gene: -; v_gene: TRBV2; CDR3nt: TGTGCCACCAGGACGCAAGCCAATCAGCCCCAGCATTTT; CDR3aa: CATRTQANQPQHF
j_gene: TRBJ2-1; abundance: -; d_gene: TRBD2; v_gene: TRBV14; CDR3nt: TGTGCCAGCAGCCAAGGACTAGCGTCCTACAATGAGCAGTTCTTC; CDR3aa: CASSQGLASYNEQFF
j_gene: TRBJ2-7; abundance: -; d_gene: -; v_gene: TRBV7-2; CDR3nt: TGTGCCAGCAGCTTTGAGGCAGGTTTATACGAGCAGTACTTC; CDR3aa: CASSFEAGLYEQYF
j_gene: TRBJ1-2; abundance: few; d_gene: TRBD1; v_gene: TRBV5-4; CDR3nt: TGTGCCAGCAGCCAGGGACAGCGGCCTTATGGCTACACCTTC; CDR3aa: CASSQGQRPYGYTF
j_gene: TRBJ2-7; abundance: -; d_gene: -; v_gene: TRBV18; CDR3nt: TGTGCCAGCTCACCACTTCCAGTTGGGGAGCAGTACTTC; CDR3aa: CASSPLPVGEQYF
j_gene: TRBJ2-6; abundance: once; d_gene: TRBD2; v_gene: TRBV28; CDR3nt: TGTGCCAGCAGTTTGAGCGGGAGGGCCTATGGGGCCAACGTCCTGACTTTC; CDR3aa: CASSLSGRAYGANVLTF
j_gene: TRBJ2-1; abundance: -; d_gene: TRBD2; v_gene: TRBV7-2; CDR3nt: TGTGCCAGCAGCCCCCAGGGACTAGCGGGAGGTATTGAGCAGTTCTTC; CDR3aa: CASSPQGLAGGIEQFF
j_gene: TRBJ1-1; abundance: -; d_gene: -; v_gene: TRBV6-1; CDR3nt: TGTGCCAGCAGTCCGCGGCGGACTGAAGCTTTCTTT; CDR3aa: CASSPRRTEAFF
j_gene: TRBJ2-6; abundance: -; d_gene: TRBD1; v_gene: TRBV5-5; CDR3nt: TGTGCCAGCAGCTGGAAGACAGGGACTGGGGCCAACGTCCTGACTTTC; CDR3aa: CASSWKTGTGANVLTF
j_gene: TRBJ2-1; abundance: -; d_gene: -; v_gene: TRBV28; CDR3nt: TGTGCCAGCAGTTTGGACTCCCACTCCTACAATGAGCAGTTCTTC; CDR3aa: CASSLDSHSYNEQFF
j_gene: TRBJ1-4; abundance: -; d_gene: TRBD1; v_gene: TRBV5-4; CDR3nt: TGTGCCAGCAGCTCCGAGGTTGGACAGGTTAATGAAAAACTGTTTTTT; CDR3aa: CASSSEVGQVNEKLFF